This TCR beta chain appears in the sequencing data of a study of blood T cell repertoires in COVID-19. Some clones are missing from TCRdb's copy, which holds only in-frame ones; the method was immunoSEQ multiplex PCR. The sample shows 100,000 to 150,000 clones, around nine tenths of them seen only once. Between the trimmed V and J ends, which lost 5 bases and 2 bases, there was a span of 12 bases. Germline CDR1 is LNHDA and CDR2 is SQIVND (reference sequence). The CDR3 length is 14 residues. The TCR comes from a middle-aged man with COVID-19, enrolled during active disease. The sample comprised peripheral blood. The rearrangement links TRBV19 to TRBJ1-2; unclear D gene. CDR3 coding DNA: TGTGCCAGTAGTGCCACTACATCGAACTATGGCTACACCTTC. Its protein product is CASSATTSNYGYTF. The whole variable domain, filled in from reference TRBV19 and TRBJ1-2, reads DGGITQSPKYLFRKEGQNVTLSCEQNLNHDAMYWYRQDPGQGLRLIYYSQIVNDFQKGDIAEGYSVSREKKESFPLTVTSAQKNPTAFYLCASSATTSNYGYTFGSGTRLTVV.